What follows are 31 T cell receptor beta chains derived from one specimen sequenced in a study of CD8 T cells in Susac syndrome. RNA was extracted with the RNeasy kit, and a quantity of roughly 0.45 to 1 ug was reverse transcribed using random hexamers. TCRdb reprocessed the immunoSEQ multiplex PCR reads with MiXCR, giving one entry per CDR3 protein. The sample holds roughly 80,000 distinct CDR3 sequences; just over 90% are singletons and the top ten take about 0.54%. Source material: CD4+ T cells from PBMCs. All receptors come from a human donor with Susac syndrome.

The chain has TRBV20-1 and TRBJ2-7; 9 bases are shared with TRBD1. Germline values: CDR1 DFQATT, CDR2 SNEGSKA (reference sequence). The CDR3 spans 14 residues. The V gene end was trimmed by 6 bases and the J gene end by 2 bases; junction bases not matched to a gene: 8. The CDR3 sequence is CSAPTRTGAYEQYF. In DNA form, the CDR3 reads TGCAGTGCGCCGACCAGGACAGGGGCCTACGAGCAGTACTTC.

The rearrangement joins TRBV5-1 to TRBJ2-1, with D tentatively TRBD1 (5 bases). The CDR3 spans 15 residues. CDR1 and CDR2 from the germline V gene are SGHRS and YFSETQ. The V and J ends lost 2 bases and 7 bases respectively, with 16 bases between them. Here the CDR3 DNA reads TGCGCCAGCAGCTTTGGTGGGGCAGAGACAAATGAGCAGTTCTTC. Its translation: CASSFGGAETNEQFF. Full variable domain (outside the CDR3, taken from reference TRBV5-1 and TRBJ2-1): KAGVTQTPRYLIKTRGQQVTLSCSPISGHRSVSWYQQTPGQGLQFLFEYFSETQRNKGNFPGRFSGRQFSNSRSEMNVSTLELGDSALYLCASSFGGAETNEQFFGPGTRLTVL.

The V gene is TRBV9, the J gene TRBJ1-2, with TRBD1 as a possible D gene (5 bases). Per the germline V gene, CDR1 is SGDLS and CDR2 is YYNGEE. The CDR3 totals 14 residues. V was cut by 8 bases and J by 0 bases, with 14 bases left in between. The CDR3 DNA sequence: TGTGCCAGTCACGGACGGGGGACTAACTATGGCTACACCTTC. Translated: CASHGRGTNYGYTF.

V and J are TRBV29-1 and TRBJ2-7, with TRBD1 matching over 8 bases. Germline loops: CDR1 SQVTM, CDR2 ANQGSEA. The trim removed 6 bases at V and 3 bases at J, leaving 10 bases unmatched. The CDR3 sequence is 14 residues long. The CDR3 loop reads CSVRTGGSGYEQYF. The CDR3 DNA sequence: TGCAGCGTGCGAACAGGGGGTAGCGGCTACGAGCAGTACTTC.

The chain links TRBV10-2 to TRBJ2-5, with 10 nucleotides matching TRBD2. Germline-derived CDR1 and CDR2 are WSHSY and SAAADI. V lost 6 bases to trimming and J lost 4 bases; unmatched junction nucleotides: 8. This CDR3 spans 15 amino acids. The CDR3 sequence: CASRPKLAGTETQYF. The CDR3 DNA is TGCGCCAGCAGACCCAAACTAGCGGGGACAGAGACCCAGTACTTC.

This chain links TRBV14 with TRBJ2-1; possible D gene TRBD2, 6 bases. Germline CDR1 reads SGHDN; CDR2 reads FVKESK. The CDR3 is 16 residues long. V gave up 0 bases and J gave up 5 bases, with 14 bases separating them. The CDR3, as DNA: TGTGCCAGCAGCCAAGAGGAGGGAGTGAGGAACAATGAGCAGTTCTTC. Translating gives CASSQEEGVRNNEQFF.

This chain links TRBV30 with TRBJ1-3; D unclear. The germline gives CDR1 GTSNPN, CDR2 SVGIG (reference sequence). This CDR3 is 12 amino acids long. V lost 2 bases and J lost 8, with 10 bases in between. The CDR3 protein is CAWSQRTDTIYF. The CDR3 DNA reads as TGTGCCTGGAGTCAGCGTACAGACACCATATATTTT. Full variable domain (missing parts from reference TRBV30 and TRBJ1-3): SQTIHQWPATLVQPVGSPLSLECTVEGTSNPNLYWYRQAAGRGLQLLFYSVGIGQISSEVPQNLSASRPQDRQFILSSKKLLLSDSGFYLCAWSQRTDTIYFGEGSWLTVV.

The chain uses TRBV2 and TRBJ2-5; possible D gene TRBD1, 5 bases. The V and J ends lost 6 bases and 7 bases respectively, with 12 bases between them. CDR3 length: 12 amino acids. CDR1 and CDR2 from the germline V gene are SNHLY and FYNNEI. CDR3 amino acids: CASRDIKGTQYF. CDR3 in DNA: TGTGCCAGCAGGGACATTAAAGGGACCCAGTACTTC.

V usage is TRBV9 and J usage is TRBJ2-1, with TRBD1 matching over 9 bases. The CDR3 has 15 amino acids. V lost 4 bases to trimming and J lost 5 bases; unmatched junction nucleotides: 7. Germline V gene sequence: CDR1 SGDLS, CDR2 YYNGEE. The CDR3 DNA reads TGTGCCAGCAGCTTCCGGGACAGGGCGAACAATGAGCAGTTCTTC. Translating gives CASSFRDRANNEQFF.

The chain carries TRBV19 and TRBJ1-2; D uncertain. Trimming pared 3 bases from V and 0 bases from J, leaving 5 bases between. The CDR3 extends over 13 amino acids. Germline V gene lookup returns CDR1 LNHDA and CDR2 SQIVND (reference sequence). CDR3 sequence reads: CASSIVANYGYTF. CDR3 bases: TGTGCCAGTAGTATCGTAGCTAACTATGGCTACACCTTC.

The CDR3 DNA reads TGCAGTGCTAGAGTGGAGGGGAGGACTCTCTACGAGCAGTACTTC. Protein product: CSARVEGRTLYEQYF. The rearrangement links TRBV20-1 to TRBJ2-7, with D maybe TRBD2 (6 bases). This CDR3 is 15 amino acids long. With 1 base removed from V and 3 bases from J, the gap between germline ends came to 16 bases. Germline CDR1 and CDR2: DFQATT and SNEGSKA (reference sequence).

As DNA, the CDR3 is TGTGCCAGCAGCCCTAGGTCGGACGGGGAGCTGTTTTTT. Translating it yields CASSPRSDGELFF. The V call is TRBV7-2, the J call TRBJ2-2; D unresolved. With 5 bases removed from V and 7 bases from J, the gap between germline ends came to 11 bases. CDR3 length: 13 residues. From germline, CDR1 is SGHTA and CDR2 FQGNSA. The whole variable domain, remainder taken from reference TRBV7-2 and TRBJ2-2, is GAGVSQSPSNKVTEKGKDVELRCDPISGHTALYWYRQSLGQGLEFLIYFQGNSAPDKSGLPSDRFSAERTGGSVSTLTIQRTQQEDSAVYLCASSPRSDGELFFGEGSRLTVL.

The CDR3 nucleotides are TGTGCCAGCAGCGTAGAGGGAGGAGGTCTAGCGGGGCTACGTGAGCAGTTCTTC. It yields the protein CASSVEGGGLAGLREQFF. This sequence joins TRBV9 and TRBJ2-1; TRBD2 matches at 9 bases. This CDR3 region has 18 residues. V lost 0 bases to trimming and J lost 9 bases; unmatched junction nucleotides: 16. Germline assignment: CDR1 SGDLS and CDR2 YYNGEE. The entire variable domain, with the rest obtained from reference TRBV9 and TRBJ2-1, is as follows: DSGVTQTPKHLITATGQRVTLRCSPRSGDLSVYWYQQSLDQGLQFLIQYYNGEERAKGNILERFSAQQFPDLHSELNLSSLELGDSALYFCASSVEGGGLAGLREQFFGPGTRLTVL.

This chain links TRBV28 with TRBJ2-2; D unclear. Looked up from germline, CDR1 is MDHEN and CDR2 is SYDVKM. The V and J ends lost 5 bases and 6 bases respectively, with 13 bases between them. CDR3 length: 14 residues. The CDR3 region has the DNA TGTGCCAGCAGTCATACAACTGGTGCCGGGGAGCTGTTTTTT. It codes for CASSHTTGAGELFF.

The V and J genes are TRBV2 and TRBJ1-5; D is possibly TRBD1 (6 bases). This CDR3 has 14 residues. CDR1 SNHLY and CDR2 FYNNEI come from the germline V gene. The germline V and J ends were trimmed by 6 bases and 4 bases, with 13 bases remaining between them. CDR3 DNA: TGTGCCAGCAGGCCTTGGACAGTGAATCAGCCCCAGCATTTT. Residues: CASRPWTVNQPQHF.

The rearrangement uses TRBV4-2 and TRBJ2-5; D unresolved. V gave up 1 base and J gave up 2 bases, with 8 bases separating them. The germline V gene has CDR1 LGHNA and CDR2 YNFKEQ. There are 14 residues in the CDR3. The CDR3 bases are TGTGCCAGCAGCCAAGCTCGAGGACAAGAGACCCAGTACTTC. Its protein is CASSQARGQETQYF.

The CDR3 DNA reads as TGTGCCAGCAGCTTATATACCCCCTACGAGCAGTACTTC. Translation gives CASSLYTPYEQYF. The genes are TRBV12-3 or TRBV12-4 and TRBJ2-7; no definite D call. The V gene lost 6 bases and the J gene lost 2 bases, with 11 bases spanning the gap. This CDR3 spans 13 amino acids.

The V gene is TRBV20-1, the J gene TRBJ1-1; D uncertain. The germline gives CDR1 DFQATT, CDR2 SNEGSKA (reference sequence). Trimming took 3 bases from V and 1 from J, leaving 9 bases between them. The CDR3 has 13 amino acids. This CDR3 reads CSASEGWNTEAFF. CDR3 nucleotides: TGCAGTGCTAGTGAGGGATGGAACACTGAAGCTTTCTTT.

The chain combines TRBV6-6 with TRBJ2-1, with D perhaps matching TRBD2 (7 bases). The V end was cut by 8 bases, the J end by 6 bases, with 17 bases between. There are 14 residues in the CDR3. Germline loops: CDR1 MNHNY, CDR2 SVGAGI (reference sequence). CDR3 bases: TGTGCCAGCCAACAGGGCGGCGGGGGCAATGAGCAGTTCTTC. This sequence encodes CASQQGGGGNEQFF.

This clonotype came up a few times. The chain recombines TRBV5-1 with TRBJ2-7, with 10 positions matching TRBD1. The CDR3 sequence is 17 residues long. The V gene end was trimmed by 0 bases and the J gene end by 2 bases; junction bases not matched to a gene: 8. Germline CDR1 reads SGHRS; CDR2 reads YFSETQ. Here the CDR3 reads CASSLGRGDRGTYEQYF. CDR3 coding DNA: TGCGCCAGCAGCTTGGGAAGGGGGGACAGGGGTACCTACGAGCAGTACTTC.

In DNA, the CDR3 is TGTGCCAGCAGCCCCAGTGTGGCAGGGGTGGCCCAGCATTTT. Amino acid sequence: CASSPSVAGVAQHF. J is TRBJ1-5 and V is TRBV12-3 or TRBV12-4; weak D call: TRBD1 (6 bases). The CDR3 consists of 14 residues. Trimming pared 6 bases from V and 11 bases from J, leaving 20 bases between.

The CDR3 DNA reads TGCAGTGCTTCAACAGGGGTTGCCAAAAACATTCAGTACTTC. Residues: CSASTGVAKNIQYF. The chain recombines TRBV20-1 with TRBJ2-4, with TRBD1 matching 7 bases. J was trimmed by 1 base and V by 5 bases; bases with no gene match: 5. The CDR3 runs 14 residues. Germline V gives CDR1 DFQATT, CDR2 SNEGSKA (reference sequence).

This clonotype has a single count. V and J are TRBV19 and TRBJ2-1; TRBD2 matches at 12 bases. Per germline, CDR1 LNHDA and CDR2 SQIVND (reference sequence). V lost 4 bases and J lost 7; bases outside the gene matches: 11. The CDR3 sequence is 17 residues long. The CDR3 is CASSTSQTSGRRNEQFF. CDR3 sequence (DNA): TGTGCCAGTAGTACCTCCCAGACTAGCGGGAGACGTAATGAGCAGTTCTTC.

The chain is built from TRBV2 and TRBJ2-7, with 10 bases lining up with TRBD1. CDR1 is SNHLY and CDR2 is FYNNEI in the germline V gene. The CDR3 is made up of 14 amino acids. V gave up 7 bases and J gave up 2 bases; unmatched junction bases: 5. CDR3 in amino acids: CASMTGTGAYEQYF. CDR3 DNA: TGTGCCAGCATGACCGGGACAGGGGCCTACGAGCAGTACTTC.

V is TRBV20-1 and J is TRBJ2-1, with 10 bases matching TRBD2. The trim removed 6 bases at V and 0 bases at J, leaving 14 bases unmatched. The CDR3 loop spans 18 amino acids. Germline V gene data show CDR1 as DFQATT and CDR2 as SNEGSKA (reference sequence). The CDR3 DNA is TGCAGTGCCAACGGACTAGCGGTTTTCTGGGGCTCCTACAATGAGCAGTTCTTC. It specifies CSANGLAVFWGSYNEQFF.

V usage is TRBV7-2 and J usage is TRBJ2-7; D gene uncertain. The V gene's germline CDR1 is SGHTA and CDR2 FQGNSA. This CDR3 is 15 amino acids long. The germline V and J ends were trimmed by 5 bases and 2 bases, with 16 bases remaining between them. The CDR3 loop reads CASSPEPLNTYEQYF. CDR3 sequence (DNA): TGTGCCAGCAGCCCCGAGCCCCTGAATACCTACGAGCAGTACTTC.

The genes are TRBV24-1 and TRBJ2-5; the match to TRBD2 covers 13 bases. Trimming removed 4 bases from V and 3 bases from J; junction bases left unmatched: 4. In germline, CDR1 is KGHDR, CDR2 SFDVKD. The CDR3 has 16 amino acids. In DNA form, the CDR3 reads TGTGCCACCAGTGAGTCCGGGACTAGCGGGGAAGAGACCCAGTACTTC. Amino acids: CATSESGTSGEETQYF.

The CDR3 loop reads CASSILDRGETQYF. The CDR3 region has the DNA TGTGCCAGTAGTATCCTGGACAGGGGTGAGACCCAGTACTTC. V gene TRBV19 combines with J gene TRBJ2-5, with 9 bases fitting TRBD1. The V gene end was trimmed by 3 bases and the J gene end by 5 bases; junction bases not matched to a gene: 4. The CDR3 runs to 14 residues. CDR1 and CDR2 from the germline V gene are LNHDA and SQIVND (reference sequence).

The chain employs TRBV7-3 and TRBJ2-5; TRBD1 matches at 9 bases. J was trimmed by 2 bases and V by 1 base; bases with no gene match: 5. Looked up from germline, CDR1 is SGHTA and CDR2 is FQGTGA. This CDR3 region has 16 residues. The CDR3, as DNA: TGTGCCAGCAGCTTAAAAACAGGGGGCGTGCAAGAGACCCAGTACTTC. Translated: CASSLKTGGVQETQYF.

The chain joins TRBV2 to TRBJ2-3; D unresolved. Trimming removed 6 bases from V and 2 bases from J, with 15 bases in between. The CDR3 runs to 15 residues. Germline lookup yields CDR1 SNHLY and CDR2 FYNNEI. The CDR3 spells CASRIDQISTDTQYF. CDR3 bases: TGTGCCAGCAGGATAGACCAAATCTCCACAGATACGCAGTATTTT. Variable domain in full (rest from reference TRBV2 and TRBJ2-3): EPEVTQTPSHQVTQMGQEVILRCVPISNHLYFYWYRQILGQKVEFLVSFYNNEISEKSEIFDDQFSVERPDGSNFTLKIRSTKLEDSAMYFCASRIDQISTDTQYFGPGTRLTVL.

With regard to this clonotype: The junction differs from germline at one of its ends, possibly a read error. J is TRBJ2-1 and V is TRBV6-4; D may be TRBD1 (6 bases). This CDR3 region has 12 residues. Per the germline V gene, CDR1 is MRHNA and CDR2 is SNTAGT. DNA of the CDR3: TGTGCCAGCAGTCACTCAGGGGATGAGCAGTTCTTC. Translation gives CASSHSGDEQFF.